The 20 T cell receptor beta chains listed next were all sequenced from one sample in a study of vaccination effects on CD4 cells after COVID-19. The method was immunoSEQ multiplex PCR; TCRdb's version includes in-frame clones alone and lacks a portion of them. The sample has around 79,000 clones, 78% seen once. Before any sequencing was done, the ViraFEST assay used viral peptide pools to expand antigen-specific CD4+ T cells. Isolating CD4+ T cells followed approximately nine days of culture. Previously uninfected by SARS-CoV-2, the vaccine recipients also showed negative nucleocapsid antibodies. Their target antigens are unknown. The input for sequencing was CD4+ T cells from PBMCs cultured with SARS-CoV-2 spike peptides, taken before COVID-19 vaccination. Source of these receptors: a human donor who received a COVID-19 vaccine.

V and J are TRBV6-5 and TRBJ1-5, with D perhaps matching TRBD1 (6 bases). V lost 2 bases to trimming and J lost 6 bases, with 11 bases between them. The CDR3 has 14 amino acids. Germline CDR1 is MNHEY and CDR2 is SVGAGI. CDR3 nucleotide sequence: TGTGCCAGCAGTTACGATTCAGGGGCTCAGCCCCAGCATTTT. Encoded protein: CASSYDSGAQPQHF.

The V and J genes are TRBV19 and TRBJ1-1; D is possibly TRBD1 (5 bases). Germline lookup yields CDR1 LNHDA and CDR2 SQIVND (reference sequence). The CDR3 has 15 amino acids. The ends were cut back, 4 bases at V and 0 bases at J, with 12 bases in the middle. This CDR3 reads CASSTEGRLNTEAFF. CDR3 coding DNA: TGTGCCAGTAGTACTGAGGGACGTCTGAACACTGAAGCTTTCTTT.

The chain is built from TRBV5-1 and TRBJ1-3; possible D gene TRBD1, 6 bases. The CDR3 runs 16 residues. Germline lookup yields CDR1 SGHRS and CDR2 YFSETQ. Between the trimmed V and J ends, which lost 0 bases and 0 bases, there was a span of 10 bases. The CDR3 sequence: CASSLGGHNSGNTIYF. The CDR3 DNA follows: TGCGCCAGCAGCTTGGGGGGACATAACTCTGGAAACACCATATATTTT.

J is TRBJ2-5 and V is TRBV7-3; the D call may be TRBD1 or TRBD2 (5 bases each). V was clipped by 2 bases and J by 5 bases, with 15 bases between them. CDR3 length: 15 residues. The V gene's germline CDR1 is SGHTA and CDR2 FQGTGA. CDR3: CASSLRGVGLETQYF. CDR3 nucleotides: TGTGCCAGCAGCTTACGGGGCGTGGGATTGGAGACCCAGTACTTC. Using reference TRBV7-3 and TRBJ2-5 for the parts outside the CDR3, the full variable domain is GAGVSQTPSNKVTEKGKYVELRCDPISGHTALYWYRQSLGQGPEFLIYFQGTGAADDSGLPNDRFFAVRPEGSVSTLKIQRTERGDSAVYLCASSLRGVGLETQYFGPGTRLLVL.

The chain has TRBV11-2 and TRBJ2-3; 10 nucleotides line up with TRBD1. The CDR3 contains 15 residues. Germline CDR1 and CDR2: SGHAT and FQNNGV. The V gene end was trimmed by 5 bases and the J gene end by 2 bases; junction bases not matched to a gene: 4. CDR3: CASSNRQGATDTQYF. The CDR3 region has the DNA TGTGCCAGCAGCAACAGACAGGGGGCCACAGATACGCAGTATTTT. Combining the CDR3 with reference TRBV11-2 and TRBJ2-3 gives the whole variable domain EAGVAQSPRYKIIEKRQSVAFWCNPISGHATLYWYQQILGQGPKLLIQFQNNGVVDDSQLPKDRFSAERLKGVDSTLKIQPAKLEDSAVYLCASSNRQGATDTQYFGPGTRLTVL.

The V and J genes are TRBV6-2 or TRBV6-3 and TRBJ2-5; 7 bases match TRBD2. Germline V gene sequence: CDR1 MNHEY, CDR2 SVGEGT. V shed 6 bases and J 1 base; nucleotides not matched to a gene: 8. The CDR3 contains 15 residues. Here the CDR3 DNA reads TGTGCCAGCAGCCCCGGGCGGGGGATCCAAGAGACCCAGTACTTC. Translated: CASSPGRGIQETQYF.

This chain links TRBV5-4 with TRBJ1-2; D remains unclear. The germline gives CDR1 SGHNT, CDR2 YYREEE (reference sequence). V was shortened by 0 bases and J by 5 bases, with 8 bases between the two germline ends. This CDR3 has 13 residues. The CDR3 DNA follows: TGTGCCAGCAGCTTGGATCGCGGTTATGGCTACACCTTC. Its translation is CASSLDRGYGYTF.

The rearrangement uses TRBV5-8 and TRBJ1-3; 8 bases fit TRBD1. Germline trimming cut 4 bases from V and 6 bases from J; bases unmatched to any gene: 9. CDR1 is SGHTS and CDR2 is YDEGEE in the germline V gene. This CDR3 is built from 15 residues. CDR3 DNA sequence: TGTGCCAGCAGCATATTGACAGGGGAGACAAACACCATATATTTT. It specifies CASSILTGETNTIYF. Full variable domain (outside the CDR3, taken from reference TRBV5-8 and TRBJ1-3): EAGVTQSPTHLIKTRGQQATLRCSPISGHTSVYWYQQALGLGLQFLLWYDEGEERNRGNFPPRFSGRQFPNYSSELNVNALELEDSALYLCASSILTGETNTIYFGEGSWLTVV.

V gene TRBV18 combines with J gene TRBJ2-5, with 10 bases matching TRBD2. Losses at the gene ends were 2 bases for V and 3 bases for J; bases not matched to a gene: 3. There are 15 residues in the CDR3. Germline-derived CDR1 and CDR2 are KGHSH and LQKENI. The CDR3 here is CASSPILAGEETQYF. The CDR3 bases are TGTGCCAGCTCACCAATCCTAGCGGGGGAAGAGACCCAGTACTTC.

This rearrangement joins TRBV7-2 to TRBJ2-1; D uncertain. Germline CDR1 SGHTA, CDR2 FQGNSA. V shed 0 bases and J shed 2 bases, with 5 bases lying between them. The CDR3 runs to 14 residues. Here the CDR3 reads CASSLAGTYNEQFF. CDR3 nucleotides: TGTGCCAGCAGCTTAGCGGGGACCTACAATGAGCAGTTCTTC. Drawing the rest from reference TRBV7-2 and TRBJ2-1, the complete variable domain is GAGVSQSPSNKVTEKGKDVELRCDPISGHTALYWYRQSLGQGLEFLIYFQGNSAPDKSGLPSDRFSAERTGGSVSTLTIQRTQQEDSAVYLCASSLAGTYNEQFFGPGTRLTVL.

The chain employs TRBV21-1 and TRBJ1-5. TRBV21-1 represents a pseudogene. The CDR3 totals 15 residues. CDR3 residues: CASSTELGGNQPQHF. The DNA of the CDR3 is TGTGCCAGCAGCACCGAACTGGGAGGCAATCAGCCCCAGCATTTT.

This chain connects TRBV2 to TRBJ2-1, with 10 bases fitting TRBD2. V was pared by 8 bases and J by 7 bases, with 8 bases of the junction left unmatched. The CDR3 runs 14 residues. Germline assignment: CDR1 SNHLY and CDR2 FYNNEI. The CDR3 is CASQRTSGSNEQFF. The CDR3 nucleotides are TGTGCCAGCCAGCGGACTAGCGGTTCAAATGAGCAGTTCTTC.

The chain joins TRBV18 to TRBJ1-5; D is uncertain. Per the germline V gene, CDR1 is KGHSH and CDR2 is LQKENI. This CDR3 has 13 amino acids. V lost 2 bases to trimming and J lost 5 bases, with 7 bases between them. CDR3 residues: CASSPGGDQPQHF. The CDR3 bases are TGTGCCAGCTCACCAGGCGGGGATCAGCCCCAGCATTTT.

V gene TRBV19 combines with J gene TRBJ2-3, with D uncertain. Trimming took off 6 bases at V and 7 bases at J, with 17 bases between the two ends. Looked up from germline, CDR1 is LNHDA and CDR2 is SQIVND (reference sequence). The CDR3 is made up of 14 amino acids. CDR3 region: CASSLDKWLNTQYF. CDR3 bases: TGTGCCAGTAGCCTAGATAAGTGGCTTAATACGCAGTATTTT.

The CDR3 nucleotides are TGCAGCGCCCTTTTGAGGGAGACCCAGTACTTC. This gives the protein CSALLRETQYF. V gene TRBV20-1 combines with J gene TRBJ2-5; no definite D call. The CDR3 is made up of 11 amino acids. Germline V gene data show CDR1 as DFQATT and CDR2 as SNEGSKA (reference sequence).

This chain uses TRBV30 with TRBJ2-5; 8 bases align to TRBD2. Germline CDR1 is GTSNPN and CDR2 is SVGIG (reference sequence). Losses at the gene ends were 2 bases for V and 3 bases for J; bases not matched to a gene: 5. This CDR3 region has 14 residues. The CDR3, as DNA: TGTGCCTGGAGTCGTCTAGCGGGTAAAGAGACCCAGTACTTC. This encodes CAWSRLAGKETQYF.

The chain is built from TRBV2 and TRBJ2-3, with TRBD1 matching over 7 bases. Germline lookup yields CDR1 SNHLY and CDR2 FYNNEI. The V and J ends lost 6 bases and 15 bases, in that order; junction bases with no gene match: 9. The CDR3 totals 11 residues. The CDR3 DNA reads TGTGCCAGCAGCGAACGACAGGGACGATATTTT. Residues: CASSERQGRYF.

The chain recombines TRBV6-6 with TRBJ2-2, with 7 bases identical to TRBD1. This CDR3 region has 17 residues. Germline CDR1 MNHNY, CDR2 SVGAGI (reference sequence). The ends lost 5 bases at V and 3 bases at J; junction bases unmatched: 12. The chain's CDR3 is CASSPSMGQQDTGELFF. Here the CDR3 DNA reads TGTGCCAGCAGTCCTTCTATGGGACAGCAGGACACCGGGGAGCTGTTTTTT.

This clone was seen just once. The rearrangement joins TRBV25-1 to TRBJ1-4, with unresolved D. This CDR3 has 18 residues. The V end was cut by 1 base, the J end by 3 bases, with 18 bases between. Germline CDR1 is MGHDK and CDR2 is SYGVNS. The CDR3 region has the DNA TGTGCCAGCAGTGAATTACCGCGTTCCCCTAGGGCTAATGAAAAACTGTTTTTT. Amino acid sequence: CASSELPRSPRANEKLFF.

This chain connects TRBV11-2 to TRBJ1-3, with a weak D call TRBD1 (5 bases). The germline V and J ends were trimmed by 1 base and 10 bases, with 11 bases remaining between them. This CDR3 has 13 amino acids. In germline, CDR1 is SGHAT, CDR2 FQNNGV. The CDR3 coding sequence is TGTGCCAGCAGCTTAGTCAGGGAATCAACCATATATTTT. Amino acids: CASSLVRESTIYF.